This entry lists 21 T cell receptor beta chains sequenced from one sample in a study of spatial heterogeneity in lung cancer. As for time point: sample taken at primary tumor resection. Unsorted samples of tumor, nontumor lung or frozen PBMC had their whole RNA sequenced. TCRdb re-derived calls from the 5' RACE reads in MiXCR, one entry per CDR3 protein. The sample consists of about 86,000 distinct CDR3 sequences, approximately 12% of them appearing once. The specimen was PBMCs, collected at surgery. These receptors were obtained from a male donor with early-stage non-small cell lung cancer.

The V call is TRBV6-4, the J call TRBJ2-1; 9 bases are a match to TRBD2. The CDR3 extends over 15 amino acids. Per germline, CDR1 MRHNA and CDR2 SNTAGT. V gave up 0 bases and J gave up 10 bases; unmatched junction bases: 7. The CDR3, as DNA: TGTGCCAGCAGTGACTCGAGGGTAGCGGGAGTGGAGCAGTTCTTC. Its translation is CASSDSRVAGVEQFF.

This clonotype occurred a few times. This chain links TRBV7-2 with TRBJ2-5; weak D call: TRBD2 (6 bases). The germline V and J ends were trimmed by 6 bases and 5 bases, with 13 bases remaining between them. CDR1 is SGHTA and CDR2 is FQGNSA in the germline V gene. The CDR3 consists of 13 residues. CDR3 sequence reads: CASSRLARETQYF. CDR3 nucleotides: TGTGCCAGCAGTCGGCTAGCGAGGGAGACCCAGTACTTC.

This clonotype occurred a few times. This chain uses TRBV2 with TRBJ2-1, with D tentatively TRBD1 (5 bases). V lost 6 bases and J lost 7, with 16 bases in between. The CDR3 sequence is 14 residues long. The germline V gene has CDR1 SNHLY and CDR2 FYNNEI. CDR3 coding DNA: TGTGCCAGCAGCTTCTCAGGGATAGTTAATGAGCAGTTCTTC. The encoded protein is CASSFSGIVNEQFF.

In this sample, this clonotype turned up many times. The chain uses TRBV7-9 and TRBJ1-1; 8 positions agree with TRBD1. Germline V gene lookup returns CDR1 SEHNR and CDR2 FQNEAQ (reference sequence). This CDR3 contains 14 residues. Trimming cost V 6 bases and J 4 bases; bases outside gene matches: 7. In DNA form, the CDR3 reads TGTGCCAGCAGACTACAGGGGGTGAGCACTGAAGCTTTCTTT. Translation gives CASRLQGVSTEAFF.

CDR3 DNA: TGTGCCAGCAGCTTAGAAGGGACCGTTGGGCGGGGCTACACCTTC. Translation: CASSLEGTVGRGYTF. The J gene is TRBJ1-2, the V gene TRBV7-9, with D tentatively TRBD1 (5 bases). CDR1 SEHNR and CDR2 FQNEAQ come from the germline V gene (reference sequence). Trimming stripped 1 base from V and 8 bases from J, with 17 bases between. This CDR3 has 15 amino acids.

This clonotype was observed at least ten times. V and J are TRBV10-3 and TRBJ2-6, with a tentative D call TRBD1 (5 bases). The V gene's germline CDR1 is ENHRY and CDR2 SYGVKD. V was trimmed by 7 bases and J by 0 bases, leaving 19 bases between them. The CDR3 covers 18 residues. The CDR3: CAINRKETASSGANVLTF. DNA for the CDR3: TGTGCCATCAATCGTAAGGAGACAGCGAGCTCTGGGGCCAACGTCCTGACTTTC.

The chain combines TRBV6-1 with TRBJ2-1; 7 nucleotides line up with TRBD2. Germline CDR1 reads MNHNS; CDR2 reads SASEGT. This CDR3 spans 15 amino acids. Trimming at V came to 8 bases and at J to 5 bases, leaving 12 bases not matched to a gene. The CDR3 coding sequence is TGTGCCAGCGGGGGGGGGGTGATGAAAAACAATGAGCAGTTCTTC. This sequence encodes CASGGGVMKNNEQFF.

This clonotype was detected a few times. This chain links TRBV5-4 with TRBJ1-1; D remains unclear. The CDR3 contains 16 residues. V was trimmed by 0 bases and J by 0 bases, leaving 12 bases between them. Looked up from germline, CDR1 is SGHNT and CDR2 is YYREEE (reference sequence). The CDR3 DNA reads TGTGCCAGCAGCTTGGGAGAGGGTAAGGTGAACACTGAAGCTTTCTTT. Amino acid sequence: CASSLGEGKVNTEAFF. Combining the CDR3 with reference TRBV5-4 and TRBJ1-1 gives the whole variable domain ETGVTQSPTHLIKTRGQQVTLRCSSQSGHNTVSWYQQALGQGPQFIFQYYREEENGRGNFPPRFSGLQFPNYSSELNVNALELDDSALYLCASSLGEGKVNTEAFFGQGTRLTVV.

This clonotype was picked up one time. The gene calls are TRBV3-1 and TRBJ2-2; possibly TRBD2 for D (5 bases). V was clipped by 5 bases and J by 5 bases, with 9 bases between them. CDR3 length: 13 amino acids. From germline, CDR1 is LGHDT and CDR2 YNNKEL (reference sequence). CDR3 coding DNA: TGTGCCAGCAGCGCTACTAGTACCGGGGAGCTGTTTTTT. Translating gives CASSATSTGELFF.

This clonotype was detected many times. Germline is not matched at one junction end, which may reflect a read error. The chain joins TRBV7-3 to TRBJ2-5, with 8 positions matching TRBD1. CDR1 and CDR2 from the germline V gene are SGHTA and FQGTGA. The CDR3 extends over 14 amino acids. In nucleotides, the CDR3 is TGTGCCAGCAGCTCAGGGGGCCACCAGGAGACCCAGTACTTC. Translation: CASSSGGHQETQYF.

The V and J genes are TRBV19 and TRBJ1-1; 7 nucleotides line up with TRBD1. The ends lost 10 bases at V and 1 base at J; junction bases unmatched: 6. Germline lookup yields CDR1 LNHDA and CDR2 SQIVND (reference sequence). CDR3 size: 13 residues. In nucleotides, the CDR3 is TGTGCCACCCAAACAGGGGCGAACACTGAAGCTTTCTTT. Residues: CATQTGANTEAFF. The whole variable domain, filled in from reference TRBV19 and TRBJ1-1, reads DGGITQSPKYLFRKEGQNVTLSCEQNLNHDAMYWYRQDPGQGLRLIYYSQIVNDFQKGDIAEGYSVSREKKESFPLTVTSAQKNPTAFYLCATQTGANTEAFFGQGTRLTVV.

The V call is TRBV4-2, the J call TRBJ2-1, with TRBD2 identical over 9 bases. The J segment lost 8 bases and the V segment lost 2 bases, leaving 10 bases of the junction unmatched. The germline CDR1 and CDR2 sequences are LGHNA and YNFKEQ. The CDR3 is made up of 16 amino acids. CDR3 loop: CASSQFNSGGRDEQFF. For the CDR3, the DNA is TGTGCCAGCAGCCAATTCAATAGCGGGGGCCGCGATGAGCAGTTCTTC.

A few counts support this clonotype. The chain employs TRBV7-2 and TRBJ1-1, with 7 positions matching TRBD1. The CDR3 runs to 14 residues. V shed 5 bases, J shed 5 bases, and the junction held 8 bases outside the gene matches. Per the germline V gene, CDR1 is SGHTA and CDR2 is FQGNSA. The CDR3 reads CASSPWTGQTEAFF. In DNA, the CDR3 is TGTGCCAGCAGCCCCTGGACAGGACAAACTGAAGCTTTCTTT.

V is TRBV5-1 and J is TRBJ2-3; the match to TRBD2 covers 7 bases. CDR3 length: 14 residues. The germline V gene encodes CDR1 SGHRS and CDR2 YFSETQ. V lost 7 bases to trimming and J lost 4 bases; unmatched junction nucleotides: 9. The CDR3 here is CASAFGRGSDTQYF. Written as DNA, the CDR3 is TGCGCCAGCGCATTTGGGAGGGGATCAGATACGCAGTATTTT.

This clonotype was detected many times. This chain links TRBV7-2 with TRBJ1-5; 8 positions agree with TRBD1. V shed 5 bases and J 2 bases; nucleotides not matched to a gene: 2. The CDR3 loop spans 14 amino acids. Per the germline V gene, CDR1 is SGHTA and CDR2 is FQGNSA. The CDR3 DNA reads TGTGCCAGCAGCCTACAGGGGGGCAATCAGCCCCAGCATTTT. Translation gives CASSLQGGNQPQHF.

This clonotype was observed a handful of times. The chain has TRBV5-1 and TRBJ2-3, with D maybe TRBD2 (5 bases). CDR3 length: 14 amino acids. V lost 4 bases to trimming and J lost 2 bases, with 11 bases between them. CDR1 is SGHRS, CDR2 YFSETQ, per germline. CDR3 residues: CASSPGLLTDTQYF. CDR3 DNA: TGCGCCAGCAGCCCTGGACTCCTCACAGATACGCAGTATTTT.

This clonotype came up many times. The chain recombines TRBV29-1 with TRBJ2-3; D may be TRBD2 (5 bases). Trimming cost V 8 bases and J 2 bases, with 17 bases left between them. Germline CDR1 and CDR2: SQVTM and ANQGSEA. The CDR3 has 14 amino acids. The CDR3 loop is CSPELIAPTDTQYF. The CDR3 DNA is TGCAGCCCTGAACTGATAGCGCCCACAGATACGCAGTATTTT.

This clonotype was seen ten or more times. This chain joins TRBV10-3 and TRBJ2-5; D call uncertain. In germline, CDR1 is ENHRY, CDR2 SYGVKD. This CDR3 region has 17 residues. V was shortened by 0 bases and J by 1 base, with 15 bases between the two germline ends. The CDR3 loop is CAISESKGLALQETQYF. The DNA of the CDR3 is TGTGCCATCAGTGAGTCTAAAGGGTTAGCCCTCCAAGAGACCCAGTACTTC.

The genes are TRBV19 and TRBJ1-5, with TRBD1 as a possible D gene (5 bases). Between the trimmed V and J ends, which lost 6 bases and 11 bases, there was a span of 11 bases. Germline CDR1 and CDR2: LNHDA and SQIVND (reference sequence). The CDR3 totals 11 residues. The CDR3: CASRGPLAQHF. The CDR3 region has the DNA TGTGCCAGTAGGGGGCCCTTGGCCCAGCATTTT.

V gene TRBV3-1 combines with J gene TRBJ1-6; tentatively, D is TRBD1 (5 bases). CDR3 length: 14 amino acids. Germline V gives CDR1 LGHDT, CDR2 YNNKEL (reference sequence). Trimming took off 1 base at V and 10 bases at J, with 11 bases between the two ends. The CDR3 loop reads CASSQVSEGSPLHF. The CDR3 bases are TGTGCCAGCAGCCAAGTGTCGGAGGGGTCACCCCTCCACTTT.

This chain uses TRBV20-1 with TRBJ2-1; 12 bases fit TRBD1. V trimming: 8 bases; J trimming: 5 bases; junction bases outside the gene matches: 10. The germline gives CDR1 DFQATT, CDR2 SNEGSKA (reference sequence). The CDR3 consists of 15 residues. The chain's CDR3 is CSLSGTGGVDNEQFF. The CDR3, as DNA: TGCAGTTTATCCGGGACAGGGGGCGTAGACAATGAGCAGTTCTTC.